The T cell receptor (beta chain) under discussion was sequenced for a study of blood T cell repertoires in COVID-19. Overall study context: Samples representing acute and convalescent COVID-19 were sourced from the United States, Italy and Spain. PBMCs, B-cell-depleted T cells, or T cells provided the cDNA or gDNA that made up the material.

CDR1 MNHEY and CDR2 SVGAGI come from the germline V gene. V gave up 6 bases and J gave up 6 bases, with 18 bases separating them. This CDR3 contains 14 residues. The table came from immunoSEQ multiplex PCR; TCRdb's copy has only in-frame clones and leaves some out. The sample lists roughly 330,000 clones; 70% to 90% were seen once. This clone was picked up a small number of times. Sequenced sample: peripheral blood. The origin of this receptor is a man aged 18 to 30 who had recovered from COVID-19. This chain links TRBV6-5 with TRBJ2-7, with a possible D match to TRBD2 (7 bases). CDR3 DNA: TGTGCCAGCAGCGCTCCGGGGGGCCTCTCCGAGCAGTACTTC. As protein: CASSAPGGLSEQYF.